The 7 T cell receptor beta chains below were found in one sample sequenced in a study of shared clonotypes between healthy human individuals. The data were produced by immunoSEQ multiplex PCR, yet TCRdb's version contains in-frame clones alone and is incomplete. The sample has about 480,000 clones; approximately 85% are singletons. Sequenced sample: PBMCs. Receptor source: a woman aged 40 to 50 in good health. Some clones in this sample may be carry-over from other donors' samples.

The CDR3 nucleotides are TGTGCCATCAGTGGCCGGGACGTCGACAATGAGCAGTTCTTC. Protein sequence: CAISGRDVDNEQFF. This chain uses TRBV10-3 with TRBJ2-1; D is perhaps TRBD1 or TRBD2 (5 bases each). The V end lost 4 bases, the J end lost 5 bases, and 12 bases lay between the germline ends. The CDR3 has 14 residues. Germline V gene lookup returns CDR1 ENHRY and CDR2 SYGVKD.

The CDR3 loop reads CASTDSGTDTQYF. The CDR3 nucleotides are TGCGCCAGCACCGACTCGGGTACAGATACGCAGTATTTT. The rearrangement links TRBV5-1 to TRBJ2-3; D gene unclear. This CDR3 comprises 13 residues. Germline CDR1 is SGHRS and CDR2 is YFSETQ. V shed 6 bases and J shed 3 bases, with 11 bases lying between them.

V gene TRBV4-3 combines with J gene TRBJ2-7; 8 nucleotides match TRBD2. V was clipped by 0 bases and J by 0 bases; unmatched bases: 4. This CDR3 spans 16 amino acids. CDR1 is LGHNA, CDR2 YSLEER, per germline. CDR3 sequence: CASSQDWGTSSYEQYF. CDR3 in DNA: TGCGCCAGCAGCCAAGATTGGGGGACTAGCTCCTACGAGCAGTACTTC.

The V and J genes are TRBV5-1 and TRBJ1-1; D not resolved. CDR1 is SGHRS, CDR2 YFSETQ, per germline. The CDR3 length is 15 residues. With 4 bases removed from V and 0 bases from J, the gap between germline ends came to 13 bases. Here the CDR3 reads CASSQQATMNTEAFF. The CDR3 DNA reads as TGCGCCAGCAGCCAACAAGCGACGATGAACACTGAAGCTTTCTTT.

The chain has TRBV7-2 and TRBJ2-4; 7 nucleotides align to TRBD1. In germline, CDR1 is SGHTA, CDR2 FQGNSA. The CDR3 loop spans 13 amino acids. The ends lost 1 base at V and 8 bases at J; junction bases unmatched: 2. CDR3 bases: TGTGCCAGCAGCTTAGAGGGGGCAGACATTCAGTACTTC. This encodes CASSLEGADIQYF.

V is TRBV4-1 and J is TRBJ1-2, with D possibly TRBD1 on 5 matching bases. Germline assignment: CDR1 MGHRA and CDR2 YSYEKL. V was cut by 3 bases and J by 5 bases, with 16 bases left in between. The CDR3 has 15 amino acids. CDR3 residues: CASSQPQEGLYGYTF. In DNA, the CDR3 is TGCGCCAGCAGCCAGCCCCAAGAGGGGTTATATGGCTACACCTTC.

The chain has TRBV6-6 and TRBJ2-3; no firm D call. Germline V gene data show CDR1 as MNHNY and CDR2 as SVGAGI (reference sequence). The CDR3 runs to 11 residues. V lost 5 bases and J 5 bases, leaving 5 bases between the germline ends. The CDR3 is CASSPGDTQYF. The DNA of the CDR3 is TGTGCCAGCAGTCCCGGAGATACGCAGTATTTT.